This section outlines one T cell receptor beta chain sequence together with its context. The table lists this clonotype with many counts. It has no known antigen specificity. No base quality information exists; no much larger clone differs at one position. The library was built by means of RACE. TCRdb lists the instrument as NextSeq 500. During library preparation, unique molecular identifiers were attached to individual cDNA molecules so that TCRs could be counted quantitatively and reproducibly. For every blood RNA sample, sequencing covered both the TCR alpha and TCR beta chains. In the paper's pipeline: Samples had a median of roughly 99,000 TCRs, with a range from roughly 20,000 to 700,000. The Decombinator software suite was used to annotate the V, J and CDR3 of the TCR reads. Every sample was subsampled to the same number of TCRs (28,000) for the PS versus PT1 abundance plots. TCRs were defined as expanded if absent before sensitization and observed at least eight times at the 2-week time point. TCRdb reran the public reads through fastp at Q25 and MiXCR, keeping productive beta chains. Rows matching on CDR3 protein sequence are summarized as one entry with the most common DNA and genes. The V and J calls were not made by the authors but by TCRdb's processing. The sample includes approximately 52,000 distinct CDR3 sequences, with about 9.2% observed a single time. The ten largest account for 14% of the sample.

Its CDR3 holds 17 amino acids, cysteine through phenylalanine. Only the CDR3 DNA is retained, 51 bases long and in frame from the first base. Sequences MGHRA (CDR1) and YSYEKL (CDR2) are obtained from the germline V gene. V is clipped by 4 bases and J by 3 bases, and the sequence between their germline boundaries is 19 bases long. The source of the sample is a study of human T cells and chemical hapten exposure (dated by TCRdb to about 2021). In terms of the full investigation: For sensitization, 2% DPC in acetone was applied to a roughly 2 cm by roughly 2 cm area of upper inner arm skin. About 29 alopecia patients gave blood for TCR sequencing at one to four time points (pre-sensitization, 2, 6 and 24 weeks). Peripheral blood TCR repertoire changes were tracked in vivo in alopecia patients during primary and secondary sensitization to the hapten diphenylcyclopropenone (DPC). The mostly female patient cohort included alopecia areata with under or over 50% scalp involvement, alopecia totalis and alopecia universalis. Patch testing was performed on the upper back with Finn chambers containing 0.01% DPC, and the patch tests were scored after 6 days according to International Contact Dermatitis Research Group standards. Patients additionally received weekly therapeutic DPC doses to the scalp throughout the approximately 24-week study period. Blood samples were taken from patients before sensitization (week 0) and then at 2, 6 and about 24 weeks after DPC sensitization. The libraries were sequenced as a pool, and the TCR yield per sample differed mostly because of small variations in library volumes within the pool. Overall results and qualifications from the work: Significantly more large CDR3 similarity clusters were formed by expanded TCRs than by pre-sensitization or healthy control sets, consistent with antigen-driven responses. DPC sensitization did not change the number of TCRs with a frequency above 1 in 1000, and there was no evidence of changes in global repertoire structure. Because all patients had alopecia, a presumed autoimmune disease, the immune response of the patients might differ from that of healthy individuals. Repeated subsampling changed both the strength of the expansion versus patch-test correlation and the threshold at which the correlation became significant. The number of PT1 expanded TCRs positively correlated with patch test score, significant at thresholds 8, 16 and 32 but not 4.

What the time point label conveys for this sample: pre-sensitization, week 0. The treatment or condition label on this specimen signifies: therapeutic diphenylcyclopropenone sensitization with weekly scalp DPC. Blood at each patch-test visit was drawn before the patch test was applied. Eligible patients were aged 18 to 70, diagnosed with alopecia, deemed suitable for DPC therapy, and excluded if pregnant. Unfractionated whole blood was collected in Tempus Blood RNA tubes, and total RNA was extracted from that blood. Recombination linked TRBV4-1 to TRBJ1-5; matching of 5 bases hints at TRBD1 as the D gene. This receptor was obtained from a woman aged 40 to 50 with alopecia areata. Some clones in this sample may be carry-over from other donors' samples. The specimen comprised whole blood, sampled in connection with sensitization to the hapten diphenylcyclopropenone (DPC). The CDR3 is CASSLDDGRTPNQPQHF. The DNA is TGCGCCAGCAGCCTGGACGACGGGCGGACACCCAATCAGCCCCAGCATTTT.